This entry lists 10 T cell receptor beta chains sequenced from one sample in a study of shared clonotypes between healthy human individuals. Method: immunoSEQ multiplex PCR; TCRdb's copy keeps in-frame clones and lacks some. Found here are more than 1.2 million clones, 98% of them singletons; the top ten hold 0.36%. Source material: naive CD4+ T cells sorted from blood. Subset: CD45RA+ positively selected. All receptors derive from a man aged 25 to 40 in good health.

Points on this clone: At the DNA level, this CDR3 is encoded by other sequences in the same sample as well. This chain uses TRBV7-9 with TRBJ1-4; D is undetermined. Trimming pared 2 bases from V and 4 bases from J, leaving 5 bases between. The germline gives CDR1 SEHNR, CDR2 FQNEAQ (reference sequence). The CDR3 spans 13 residues. As DNA, the CDR3 is TGTGCCAGCAGCTTAATGGGTAATGAAAAACTGTTTTTT. It translates to CASSLMGNEKLFF.

In the case of this clone: In the same sample, other DNA sequences code for this CDR3. The gene calls are TRBV5-1 and TRBJ2-5, with D unclear. Per the germline V gene, CDR1 is SGHRS and CDR2 is YFSETQ. The CDR3 spans 12 residues. Trimming took 2 bases from V and 2 from J, leaving 4 bases between them. In DNA, the CDR3 is TGCGCCAGCAGCTTTACGCAAGAGACCCAGTACTTC. As protein: CASSFTQETQYF.

This chain uses TRBV7-7 with TRBJ2-5, with no clear D. Trimming removed 2 bases from V and 4 bases from J, with 14 bases in between. The CDR3 loop spans 15 amino acids. Germline CDR1 is SSHAT and CDR2 is FNYEAQ (reference sequence). The CDR3 loop is CASSLLSWKGETQYF. As DNA, the CDR3 is TGTGCCAGCAGCTTACTGTCCTGGAAGGGAGAGACCCAGTACTTC.

This chain uses TRBV5-1 with TRBJ2-7, with 9 bases that match TRBD2. The CDR3 contains 14 residues. The germline V gene encodes CDR1 SGHRS and CDR2 YFSETQ. The V and J ends lost 4 bases and 5 bases, in that order; junction bases with no gene match: 7. CDR3 nucleotides: TGCGCCAGCAGCGCGGGACTAGCCCAACACGAGCAGTACTTC. Its translation is CASSAGLAQHEQYF.

The chain couples TRBV29-1 to TRBJ2-1; TRBD2 matches at 11 bases. CDR3 size: 16 residues. J gave up 0 bases and V 6 bases, and 7 bases lay outside the gene matches. Germline assignment: CDR1 SQVTM and CDR2 ANQGSEA. The CDR3 bases are TGCAGCGTCTTACTAGCGGGGGTTAGCTCCTACAATGAGCAGTTCTTC. This sequence encodes CSVLLAGVSSYNEQFF.

Remarks on this clone: The junction does not match germline at one end; this may be a read error. The DNA of the CDR3 is TGTGCCAGCAGAAAACACTCGGGGCCGAACATAGGGCTGGTAAACACTGAGGCTTTCTTT. This sequence encodes CASRKHSGPNIGLVNTEAFF. The gene calls are TRBV27 and TRBJ1-1; D is perhaps TRBD1 (5 bases). The CDR3 length is 20 residues. Germline lookup yields CDR1 MNHEY and CDR2 SMNVEV (reference sequence).

J is TRBJ2-7 and V is TRBV4-3; 8 nucleotides line up with TRBD1. CDR3 length: 18 amino acids. Germline values: CDR1 LGHNA, CDR2 YSLEER. Trimming at V came to 2 bases and at J to 3 bases, leaving 15 bases not matched to a gene. CDR3 sequence: CASSQRALDRGRVYEQYF. The CDR3 bases are TGCGCCAGCAGCCAAAGGGCCCTTGACAGGGGACGGGTCTACGAGCAGTACTTC.

On this clone: Other DNA sequences in this specimen translate into the identical CDR3. The chain is built from TRBV4-2 and TRBJ2-7; the match to TRBD2 covers 14 bases. This CDR3 has 15 amino acids. CDR1 is LGHNA, CDR2 YNFKEQ, per germline. V shed 5 bases, J shed 0 bases, and the junction held 0 bases outside the gene matches. The CDR3 loop reads CASSGTSGSSYEQYF. Here the CDR3 DNA reads TGTGCCAGCAGCGGGACTAGCGGGAGCTCCTACGAGCAGTACTTC.

The chain joins TRBV30 to TRBJ2-1, with TRBD2 identical over 10 bases. Trimming removed 4 bases from V and 2 bases from J; junction bases left unmatched: 2. This CDR3 comprises 14 residues. The germline V gene has CDR1 GTSNPN and CDR2 SVGIG (reference sequence). This chain's CDR3 is CAWKGLATYNEQFF. The CDR3, as DNA: TGTGCCTGGAAGGGACTAGCGACCTACAATGAGCAGTTCTTC.

The chain couples TRBV5-1 to TRBJ1-1; no firm D call. V lost 4 bases, J lost 10 bases, and 20 bases lay in between. Germline V gene lookup returns CDR1 SGHRS and CDR2 YFSETQ. The CDR3 extends over 14 amino acids. The CDR3 region has the DNA TGCGCCAGCAGCCCGGATTATTCCGGGGTCGTAGCTTTCTTT. Its protein product is CASSPDYSGVVAFF.